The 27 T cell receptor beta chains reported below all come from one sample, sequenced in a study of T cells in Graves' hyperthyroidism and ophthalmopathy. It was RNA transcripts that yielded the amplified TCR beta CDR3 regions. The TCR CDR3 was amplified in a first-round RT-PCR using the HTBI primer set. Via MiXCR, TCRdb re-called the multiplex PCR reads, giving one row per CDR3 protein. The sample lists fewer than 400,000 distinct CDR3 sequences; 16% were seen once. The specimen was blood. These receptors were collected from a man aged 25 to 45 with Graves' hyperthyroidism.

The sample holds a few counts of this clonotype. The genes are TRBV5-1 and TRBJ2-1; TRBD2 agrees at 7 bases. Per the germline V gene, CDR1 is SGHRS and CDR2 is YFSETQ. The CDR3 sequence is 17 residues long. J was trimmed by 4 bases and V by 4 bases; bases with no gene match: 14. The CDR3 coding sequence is TGCGCCAGCAGCCTTTTTCTTGCGGGAGTAGGGTACAATGAGCAGTTCTTC. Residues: CASSLFLAGVGYNEQFF.

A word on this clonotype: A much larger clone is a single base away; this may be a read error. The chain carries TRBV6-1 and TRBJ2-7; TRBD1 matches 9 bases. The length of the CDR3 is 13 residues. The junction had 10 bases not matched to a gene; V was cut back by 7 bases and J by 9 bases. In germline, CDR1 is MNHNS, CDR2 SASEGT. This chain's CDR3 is CASTRGQGARQYF. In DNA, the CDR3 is TGTGCCAGCACCAGGGGACAGGGCGCGAGGCAGTACTTC.

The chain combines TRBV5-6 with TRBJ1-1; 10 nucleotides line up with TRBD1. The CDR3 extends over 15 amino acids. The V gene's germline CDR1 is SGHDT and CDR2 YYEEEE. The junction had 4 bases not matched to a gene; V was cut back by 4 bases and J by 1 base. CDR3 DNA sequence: TGTGCCAGCAGCACTCGGGACAGGGGGAACACTGAAGCTTTCTTT. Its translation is CASSTRDRGNTEAFF. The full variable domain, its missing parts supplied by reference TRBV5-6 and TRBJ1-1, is DAGVTQSPTHLIKTRGQQVTLRCSPKSGHDTVSWYQQALGQGPQFIFQYYEEEERQRGNFPDRFSGHQFPNYSSELNVNALLLGDSALYLCASSTRDRGNTEAFFGQGTRLTVV.

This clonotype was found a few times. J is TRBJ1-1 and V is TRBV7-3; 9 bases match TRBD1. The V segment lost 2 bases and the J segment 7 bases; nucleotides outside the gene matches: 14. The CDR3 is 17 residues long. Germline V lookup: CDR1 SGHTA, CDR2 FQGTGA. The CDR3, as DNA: TGTGCCAGCAGCTTAGGACGAATACCCGGGACAGGGATTGAAGCTTTCTTT. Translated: CASSLGRIPGTGIEAFF.

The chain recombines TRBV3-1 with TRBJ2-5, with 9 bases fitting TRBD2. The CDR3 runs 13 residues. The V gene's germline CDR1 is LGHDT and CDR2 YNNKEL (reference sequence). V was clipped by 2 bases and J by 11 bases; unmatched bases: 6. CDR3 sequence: CASSQMLAGKQYF. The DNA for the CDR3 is TGTGCCAGCAGCCAAATGCTAGCGGGGAAACAGTACTTC.

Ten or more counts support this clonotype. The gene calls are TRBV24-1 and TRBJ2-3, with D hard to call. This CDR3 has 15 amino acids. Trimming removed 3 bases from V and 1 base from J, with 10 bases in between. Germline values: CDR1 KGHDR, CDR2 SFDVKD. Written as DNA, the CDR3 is TGTGCCACCAGTGATCCCCCAACAGGCACAGATACGCAGTATTTT. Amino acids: CATSDPPTGTDTQYF.

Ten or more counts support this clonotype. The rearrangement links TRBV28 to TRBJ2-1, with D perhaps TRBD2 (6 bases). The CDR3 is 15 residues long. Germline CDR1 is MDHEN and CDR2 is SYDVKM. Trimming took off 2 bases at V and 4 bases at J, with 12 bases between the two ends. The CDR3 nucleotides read TGTGCCAGCAGTTTAGTGGCGGGAACTTACAATGAGCAGTTCTTC. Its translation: CASSLVAGTYNEQFF.

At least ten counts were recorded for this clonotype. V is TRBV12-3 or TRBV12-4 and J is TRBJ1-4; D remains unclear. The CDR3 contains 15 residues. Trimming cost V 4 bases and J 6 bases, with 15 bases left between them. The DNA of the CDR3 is TGTGCCAGCAGTTCCCCCACAGCAAAGGATGAAAAACTGTTTTTT. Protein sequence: CASSSPTAKDEKLFF.

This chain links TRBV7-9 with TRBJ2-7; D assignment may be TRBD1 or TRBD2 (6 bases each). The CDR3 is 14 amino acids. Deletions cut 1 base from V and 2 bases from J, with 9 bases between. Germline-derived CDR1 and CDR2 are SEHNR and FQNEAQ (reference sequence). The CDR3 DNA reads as TGTGCCAGCAGCTTAGGGGGGGACACCTACGAGCAGTACTTC. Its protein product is CASSLGGDTYEQYF.

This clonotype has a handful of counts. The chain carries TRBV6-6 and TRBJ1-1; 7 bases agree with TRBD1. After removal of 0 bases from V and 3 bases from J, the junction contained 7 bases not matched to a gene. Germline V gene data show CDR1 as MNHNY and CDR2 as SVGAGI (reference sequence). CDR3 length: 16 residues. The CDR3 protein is CASSYSGRGPYTEAFF. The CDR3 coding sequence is TGTGCCAGCAGTTACTCTGGGAGGGGGCCGTACACTGAAGCTTTCTTT.

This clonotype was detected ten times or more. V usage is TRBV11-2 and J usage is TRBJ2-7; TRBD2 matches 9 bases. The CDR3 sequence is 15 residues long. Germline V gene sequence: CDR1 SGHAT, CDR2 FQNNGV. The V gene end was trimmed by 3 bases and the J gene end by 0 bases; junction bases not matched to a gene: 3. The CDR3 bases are TGTGCCAGCAGCTTTGGTAGCGGGAGCTCCTACGAGCAGTACTTC. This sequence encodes CASSFGSGSSYEQYF.

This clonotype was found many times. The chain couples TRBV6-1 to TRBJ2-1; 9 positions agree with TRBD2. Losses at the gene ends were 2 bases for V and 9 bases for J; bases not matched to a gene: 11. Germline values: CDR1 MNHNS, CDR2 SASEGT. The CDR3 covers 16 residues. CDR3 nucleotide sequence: TGTGCCAGCAGTGAACAAGCTAGCGGGATTATAGGTGAGCAGTTCTTC. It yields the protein CASSEQASGIIGEQFF.

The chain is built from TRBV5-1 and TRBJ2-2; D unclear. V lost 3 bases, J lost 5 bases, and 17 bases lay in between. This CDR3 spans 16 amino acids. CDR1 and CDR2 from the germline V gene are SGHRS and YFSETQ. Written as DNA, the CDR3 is TGCGCCAGCAGCTCCGGCCAAGTGGTATATACCGGGGAGCTGTTTTTT. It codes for CASSSGQVVYTGELFF.

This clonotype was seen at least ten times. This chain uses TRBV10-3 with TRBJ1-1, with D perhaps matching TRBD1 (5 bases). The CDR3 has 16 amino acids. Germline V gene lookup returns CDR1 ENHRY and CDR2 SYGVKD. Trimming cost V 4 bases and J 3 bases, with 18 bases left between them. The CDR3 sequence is CAISVGQSGTDTEAFF. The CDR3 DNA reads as TGTGCCATCAGTGTAGGTCAGTCTGGGACTGACACTGAAGCTTTCTTT.

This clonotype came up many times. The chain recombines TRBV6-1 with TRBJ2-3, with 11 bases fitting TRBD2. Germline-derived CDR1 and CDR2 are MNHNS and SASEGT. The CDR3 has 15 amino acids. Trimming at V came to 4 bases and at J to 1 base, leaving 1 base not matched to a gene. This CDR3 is CASSVLAGGTDTQYF. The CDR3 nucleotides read TGTGCCAGCAGTGTACTAGCGGGAGGCACAGATACGCAGTATTTT.

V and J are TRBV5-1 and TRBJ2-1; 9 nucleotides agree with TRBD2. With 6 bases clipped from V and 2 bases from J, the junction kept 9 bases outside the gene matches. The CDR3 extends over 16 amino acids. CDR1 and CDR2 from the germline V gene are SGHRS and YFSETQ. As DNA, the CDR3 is TGCGCCAGCAACAGCCCACTAGCGGGTCCCTACAATGAGCAGTTCTTC. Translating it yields CASNSPLAGPYNEQFF.

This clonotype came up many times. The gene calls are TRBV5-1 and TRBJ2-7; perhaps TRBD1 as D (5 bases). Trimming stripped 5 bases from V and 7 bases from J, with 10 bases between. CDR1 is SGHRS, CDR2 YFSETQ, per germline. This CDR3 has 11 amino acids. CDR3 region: CASSSAGEQYF. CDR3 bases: TGCGCCAGCAGTTCGGCAGGGGAGCAGTACTTC.

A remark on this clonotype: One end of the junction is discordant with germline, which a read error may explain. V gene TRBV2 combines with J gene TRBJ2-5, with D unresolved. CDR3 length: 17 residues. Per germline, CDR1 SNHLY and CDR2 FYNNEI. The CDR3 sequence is CASSQGFRLRGSETQYF. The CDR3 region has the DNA TGCGCCAGCAGCCAAGGATTTAGGCTCCGCGGTTCGGAGACCCAGTACTTC.

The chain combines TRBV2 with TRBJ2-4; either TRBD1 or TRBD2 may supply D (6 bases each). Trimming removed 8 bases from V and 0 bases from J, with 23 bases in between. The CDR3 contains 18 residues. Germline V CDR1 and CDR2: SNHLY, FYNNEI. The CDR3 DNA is TGTGCCAGCTACCGTTGGGGGGCCCCACCCTTAGCCAAAAACATTCAGTACTTC. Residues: CASYRWGAPPLAKNIQYF.

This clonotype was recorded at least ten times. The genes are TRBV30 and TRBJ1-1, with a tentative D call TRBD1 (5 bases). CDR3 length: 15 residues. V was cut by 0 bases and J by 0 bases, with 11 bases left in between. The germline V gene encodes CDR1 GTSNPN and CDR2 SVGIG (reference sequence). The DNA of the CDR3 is TGTGCCTGGAGTGTACATGGGGGGGTGAACACTGAAGCTTTCTTT. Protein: CAWSVHGGVNTEAFF.

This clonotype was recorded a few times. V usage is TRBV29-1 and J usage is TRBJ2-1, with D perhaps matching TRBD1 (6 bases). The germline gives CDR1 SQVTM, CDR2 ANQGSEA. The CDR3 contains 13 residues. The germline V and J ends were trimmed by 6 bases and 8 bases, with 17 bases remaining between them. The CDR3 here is CSVSEDSRDEQFF. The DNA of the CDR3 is TGCAGCGTCTCGGAGGACAGCCGGGATGAGCAGTTCTTC.

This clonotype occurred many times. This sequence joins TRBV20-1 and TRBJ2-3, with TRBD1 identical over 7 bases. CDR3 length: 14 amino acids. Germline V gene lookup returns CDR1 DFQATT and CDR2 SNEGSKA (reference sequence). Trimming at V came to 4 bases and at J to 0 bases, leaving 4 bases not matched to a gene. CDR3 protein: CSAIYRGSTDTQYF. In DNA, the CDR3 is TGCAGTGCTATATACAGGGGCAGCACAGATACGCAGTATTTT.

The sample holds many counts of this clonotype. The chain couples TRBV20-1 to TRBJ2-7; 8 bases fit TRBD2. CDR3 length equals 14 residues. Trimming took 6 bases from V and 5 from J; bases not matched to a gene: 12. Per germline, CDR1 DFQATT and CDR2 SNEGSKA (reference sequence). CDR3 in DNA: TGCAGTGCCAGGGCGGGAGGCGGTTTGGACGAGCAGTACTTC. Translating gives CSARAGGGLDEQYF.

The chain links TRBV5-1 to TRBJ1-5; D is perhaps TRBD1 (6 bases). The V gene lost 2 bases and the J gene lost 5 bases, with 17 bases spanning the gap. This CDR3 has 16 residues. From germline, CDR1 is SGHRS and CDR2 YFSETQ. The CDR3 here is CASSFGGFGGYQPQHF. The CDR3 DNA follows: TGCGCCAGCAGCTTCGGGGGCTTTGGCGGTTATCAGCCCCAGCATTTT.

The CDR3 protein is CASSPSGAIAYEQYF. The DNA for the CDR3 is TGCGCCAGCAGCCCGTCGGGGGCGATCGCCTACGAGCAGTACTTC. The V and J genes are TRBV5-1 and TRBJ2-7, with D perhaps assigned TRBD1 or TRBD2 (6 bases each). The CDR3 is made up of 15 amino acids. The V and J ends lost 4 bases and 2 bases respectively, with 16 bases between them. The germline CDR1 and CDR2 sequences are SGHRS and YFSETQ. Using reference TRBV5-1 and TRBJ2-7 for the parts outside the CDR3, the full variable domain is KAGVTQTPRYLIKTRGQQVTLSCSPISGHRSVSWYQQTPGQGLQFLFEYFSETQRNKGNFPGRFSGRQFSNSRSEMNVSTLELGDSALYLCASSPSGAIAYEQYFGPGTRLTVT.

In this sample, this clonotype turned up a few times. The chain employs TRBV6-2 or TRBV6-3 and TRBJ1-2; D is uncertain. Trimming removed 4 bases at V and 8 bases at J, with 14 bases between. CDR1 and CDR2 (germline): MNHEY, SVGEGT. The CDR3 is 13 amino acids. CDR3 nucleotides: TGTGCCAGCAGTTCCTACGACCTAGGCGGCTACACCTTC. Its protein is CASSSYDLGGYTF.

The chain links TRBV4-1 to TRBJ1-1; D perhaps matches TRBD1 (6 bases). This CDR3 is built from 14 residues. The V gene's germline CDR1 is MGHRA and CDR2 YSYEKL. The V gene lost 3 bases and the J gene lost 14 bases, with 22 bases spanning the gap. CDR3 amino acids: CASSQPGQAGKPFF. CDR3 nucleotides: TGCGCCAGCAGCCAGCCGGGACAAGCCGGTAAGCCGTTCTTT.